Listed below are T cell receptor beta chains from one sample, sequenced in a study of T cell responses to AZD1222 COVID-19 vaccine. Data came from immunoSEQ multiplex PCR; TCRdb stores just in-frame clones and leaves some out. The repertoire holds some 130,000 clones, with around 85% as singletons. Sequenced here: peripheral blood, sampled on day 0 of AZD1222 vaccination. The receptors were gathered from an adult in good health. The conserved cysteine and the conserved F or W are not part of the CDR3 here. Fields, in order: V gene, clone size, J gene, CDR3 protein. Clone size is stated in some rows and not others, as once, few, many or a class when expanded.

TRBV6-6	few	TRBJ2-2	ASSWDRNTGELF
TRBV6-1	-	TRBJ1-2	ASSEATSYGGYT
TRBV6-4	-	TRBJ2-3	ASSLGGGGGLTDTQY
TRBV5-6	few	TRBJ2-1	ASSLEGAAGDDEQF
TRBV11-2	-	TRBJ1-2	ASRLRPRDYGYT
TRBV6-5	once	TRBJ1-3	ASSFREAGNTIY
TRBV18	-	TRBJ1-6	ASSPLRSRAQGNSPLH
TRBV7-9	-	TRBJ1-6	ASSRYRDAAYNSPLH
TRBV5-4	-	TRBJ1-2	ASSLPGLRYGYT
TRBV6-5	once	TRBJ1-1	ASSSGQEAF
TRBV29-1	-	TRBJ1-1	SVPRGGVMNTEAF
TRBV27	-	TRBJ1-1	ASRAPSWGDTEAF
TRBV6-4	-	TRBJ2-2	ASSAQGPGELF
TRBV5-4	once	TRBJ2-3	ASSLRRESSTDTQY
TRBV3-1/TRBV3-2	few	TRBJ1-1	ASSQVPGGTEAF
TRBV24-1	-	TRBJ2-1	ATSDLGQGAHEQF
TRBV5-4	-	TRBJ1-5	ASSPDRGNQPQH
TRBV14	-	TRBJ2-6	ASRNSLTKNSGANVLT
TRBV7-6	-	TRBJ2-5	ASSLHREVY
TRBV3-1/TRBV3-2	-	TRBJ1-1	ASSLGGLLEAF
TRBV5-3	-	TRBJ1-2	ARSQHGRGPRGYT
TRBV24-1	-	TRBJ2-3	ATGGGADTQY
TRBV5-8	once	TRBJ1-2	ASSFRRGQGAGYT
TRBV21-1	-	TRBJ1-1	AREPQTGTPEAF
TRBV19	-	TRBJ1-1	ASSSAPGDVEAF
TRBV18	-	TRBJ1-5	ASSPGQGRGNQPQH
TRBV6-5	-	TRBJ2-1	ASSYRQYNEQF
TRBV5-1	few	TRBJ2-5	ASRPNDETQY
TRBV3-1/TRBV3-2	-	TRBJ1-4	ASRDRAIEKLF
TRBV6-1	-	TRBJ1-1	ASSESTGGREAF
TRBV4-1	many	TRBJ1-1	ASRQTGAGTEAF
TRBV19	-	TRBJ1-1	ALCVGRSIGLKAF
TRBV6-5	once	TRBJ1-1	ASSYSNGTANTEAF
TRBV6-5	-	TRBJ1-6	ASKDQGYNSPLH
TRBV5-4	many	TRBJ1-2	ASRAEGVGYGYT
TRBV5-6	few	TRBJ2-7	ASSFRGSRYEQY
TRBV4-1	-	TRBJ2-7	ASSQVRAGSYEQY
TRBV5-1	-	TRBJ2-7	ASSLDRRTYEQY
TRBV3-1/TRBV3-2	-	TRBJ2-3	ASSQALGPDTQY